Listed below are T cell receptor beta chains from one sample, sequenced in a study of T cells after yellow fever vaccination. TCRdb recomputed calls from the 5' RACE reads with MiXCR, one row per CDR3 protein. Among about 310,000 distinct CDR3 sequences listed, 3.6% were seen once. Sequenced here: PBMCs, sampled on the day of the yellow fever booster vaccination. The receptors stem from a young man who received the YFV17D yellow fever vaccine. Each CDR3 is given with its conserved first and last residue. D genes are given only for firm matches. The size entry is marked missing in some rows and otherwise reads once, few, many or a size class.

V: TRBV28; size: many; J: TRBJ2-2; D: TRBD1; CDR3: CASTGQGVGGELFF; DNA: TGTGCCAGCACTGGACAGGGGGTAGGCGGGGAGCTGTTTTTT
V: TRBV2; size: few; J: TRBJ1-2; D: .; CDR3: CASSEVVANYGYTF; DNA: TGTGCCAGCAGTGAAGTGGTGGCTAACTATGGCTACACCTTC
V: TRBV7-2; size: many; J: TRBJ1-6; D: .; CDR3: CAGASYNSPLHF; DNA: TGTGCCGGGGCTTCCTATAATTCACCCCTCCACTTT
V: TRBV30; size: .; J: TRBJ2-1; D: .; CDR3: CAWSHSASYNEQFF; DNA: TGTGCCTGGAGTCACAGTGCCTCCTACAATGAGCAGTTCTTC
V: TRBV5-1; size: few; J: TRBJ2-4; D: .; CDR3: CASSRRTPQGAKNIQYF; DNA: TGCGCCAGCAGCCGGCGGACACCCCAGGGGGCCAAAAACATTCAGTACTTC
V: TRBV5-1; size: few; J: TRBJ1-3; D: .; CDR3: CASSLVRVDAGNTIYF; DNA: TGCGCCAGCAGCTTGGTCAGAGTGGACGCCGGAAACACCATATATTTT
V: TRBV4-1; size: .; J: TRBJ1-1; D: TRBD1; CDR3: CASSLRTGPITEAFF; DNA: TGCGCCAGCAGCCTTCGGACAGGGCCGATCACTGAAGCTTTCTTT
V: TRBV4-3; size: many; J: TRBJ2-4; D: .; CDR3: CASSQEWQAVGPKNIQYF; DNA: TGCGCCAGCAGCCAAGAATGGCAGGCGGTCGGTCCCAAAAACATTCAGTACTTC
V: TRBV5-6; size: few; J: TRBJ2-2; D: .; CDR3: CASSRTGTTFAGELFF; DNA: TGTGCCAGCAGCAGAACCGGGACAACCTTCGCCGGGGAGCTGTTTTTT
V: TRBV20-1; size: many; J: TRBJ2-3; D: .; CDR3: CSARGGSDTQYF; DNA: TGCAGTGCCCGCGGCGGCTCAGATACGCAGTATTTT
V: TRBV10-3; size: .; J: TRBJ2-7; D: TRBD1; CDR3: CAISDSDRWGPYEQYF; DNA: TGTGCCATCAGTGATTCGGACAGGTGGGGCCCCTACGAGCAGTACTTC
V: TRBV7-9; size: many; J: TRBJ2-3; D: .; CDR3: CASSLATGALFTDTQYF; DNA: TGTGCCAGCAGCTTAGCGACAGGAGCCCTATTCACAGATACGCAGTATTTT
V: TRBV4-3; size: many; J: TRBJ2-2; D: .; CDR3: CASSQEDRNTGELFF; DNA: TGCGCCAGCAGCCAAGAAGACAGGAACACCGGGGAGCTGTTTTTT
V: TRBV3-1; size: few; J: TRBJ1-5; D: .; CDR3: CASSPKWIGEGQPQHF; DNA: TGTGCCAGCAGCCCCAAGTGGATCGGGGAGGGTCAGCCCCAGCATTTT
V: TRBV7-8; size: .; J: TRBJ2-7; D: .; CDR3: CASSRTRTRIYEQYF; DNA: TGTGCCAGCAGCCGCACAAGGACTCGGATTTACGAGCAGTACTTC
V: TRBV5-6; size: few; J: TRBJ1-6; D: .; CDR3: CASSSGRSGTNSYNSPLHF; DNA: TGTGCCAGCAGCTCGGGGCGGTCAGGGACTAACTCCTATAATTCACCCCTCCACTTT
V: TRBV29-1; size: few; J: TRBJ2-1; D: TRBD2; CDR3: CSAETSGGVQFF; DNA: TGCAGCGCTGAAACTAGCGGGGGGGTTCAGTTCTTC
V: TRBV18; size: many; J: TRBJ1-1; D: TRBD1; CDR3: CASSLGTAFTNTEAFF; DNA: TGTGCCAGCTCACTCGGGACAGCTTTCACGAACACTGAAGCTTTCTTT
V: TRBV24-1; size: .; J: TRBJ1-5; D: .; CDR3: CATSDLGGNQPQHF; DNA: TGTGCCACCAGTGATTTAGGGGGCAATCAGCCCCAGCATTTT
V: TRBV12-3/TRBV12-4; size: few; J: TRBJ2-1; D: .; CDR3: CASWDRGLRYEQFF; DNA: TGTGCCAGCTGGGACCGGGGCCTGCGGTATGAGCAGTTCTTC
V: TRBV5-1; size: many; J: TRBJ1-4; D: TRBD1; CDR3: CASSSQGALGEKLFF; DNA: TGCGCCAGCAGCTCCCAGGGGGCGCTTGGGGAAAAACTGTTTTTT
V: TRBV28; size: .; J: TRBJ2-3; D: .; CDR3: CASSNPQGTDTQYF; DNA: TGTGCCAGCAGTAACCCACAGGGCACAGATACGCAGTATTTT
V: TRBV12-5; size: many; J: TRBJ2-5; D: TRBD2; CDR3: CASGLGLAGERGETQYF; DNA: TGTGCTAGTGGTTTGGGACTCGCGGGGGAGCGGGGAGAGACCCAGTACTTC
V: TRBV20-1; size: many; J: TRBJ1-2; D: .; CDR3: CSARDRPGAYGYTF; DNA: TGCAGTGCTAGAGATCGTCCGGGGGCCTATGGCTACACCTTC
V: TRBV20-1; size: few; J: TRBJ1-4; D: TRBD1; CDR3: CSARGVNAGQLFF; DNA: TGCAGTGCTAGAGGGGTGAATGCGGGACAGTTGTTTTTT
V: TRBV20-1; size: few; J: TRBJ1-3; D: .; CDR3: CSARGPANSGNTIYF; DNA: TGCAGTGCTAGAGGGCCTGCTAACTCTGGAAACACCATATATTTT
V: TRBV7-3; size: many; J: TRBJ2-3; D: .; CDR3: CASGRGSEDTQYF; DNA: TGTGCCAGCGGCCGGGGGTCTGAAGATACGCAGTATTTT
V: TRBV20-1; size: few; J: TRBJ1-6; D: .; CDR3: CSAVLKGRYNSPLHF; DNA: TGCAGTGCCGTACTCAAGGGGCGCTATAATTCACCCCTCCACTTT
V: TRBV11-2; size: many; J: TRBJ2-5; D: TRBD2; CDR3: CASSTPRGGPRAQYF; DNA: TGTGCCAGCAGCACCCCCCGGGGGGGTCCAAGGGCCCAGTACTTC
V: TRBV7-2; size: many; J: TRBJ1-6; D: TRBD1; CDR3: CASRGQGGTNSPLHF; DNA: TGTGCCAGCCGAGGACAGGGAGGGACTAATTCACCCCTCCACTTT
V: TRBV12-3/TRBV12-4; size: .; J: TRBJ1-1; D: .; CDR3: CASSGVTEAFF; DNA: TGTGCCAGCAGTGGGGTTACTGAAGCTTTCTTT
V: TRBV24-1; size: many; J: TRBJ2-3; D: .; CDR3: CATSEGGYTDTQYF; DNA: TGTGCCACCAGTGAGGGGGGCTACACAGATACGCAGTATTTT
V: TRBV28; size: many; J: TRBJ2-5; D: TRBD1; CDR3: CASRTTETGWMETQYF; DNA: TGTGCCAGCAGGACGACTGAGACAGGGTGGATGGAGACCCAGTACTTC
V: TRBV5-4; size: many; J: TRBJ2-3; D: TRBD1; CDR3: CASSVPGQRSTDTQYF; DNA: TGTGCCAGCAGCGTACCGGGACAGCGAAGCACAGATACGCAGTATTTT
V: TRBV12-3/TRBV12-4; size: many; J: TRBJ2-7; D: .; CDR3: CASSLSGRRPEQYF; DNA: TGTGCCAGCAGTTTATCGGGGCGGCGCCCCGAGCAGTACTTC
V: TRBV15; size: many; J: TRBJ2-4; D: .; CDR3: CATSRGEEPKNIQYF; DNA: TGTGCCACCAGCAGGGGAGAGGAGCCCAAAAACATTCAGTACTTC
V: TRBV19; size: .; J: TRBJ2-1; D: TRBD2; CDR3: CASTAGLALKGQFF; DNA: TGTGCCAGTACGGCCGGACTAGCTTTAAAGGGGCAGTTCTTC
V: TRBV19; size: few; J: TRBJ1-2; D: .; CDR3: CASSHAGPLALYGYTF; DNA: TGTGCCAGTAGTCACGCGGGCCCACTGGCCCTCTATGGCTACACCTTC
V: TRBV5-5; size: few; J: TRBJ2-2; D: .; CDR3: CASSRTQTGELFF; DNA: TGTGCCAGCAGCCGTACACAAACCGGGGAGCTGTTTTTT
V: TRBV7-6; size: many; J: TRBJ2-4; D: .; CDR3: CASSLPWGVAKNIQYF; DNA: TGTGCCAGCAGCCTCCCGTGGGGGGTGGCCAAAAACATTCAGTACTTC
V: TRBV15; size: .; J: TRBJ2-1; D: .; CDR3: CATSRDRELDEQFF; DNA: TGTGCCACCAGCAGAGATCGAGAATTGGATGAGCAGTTCTTC
V: TRBV20-1; size: few; J: TRBJ1-2; D: .; CDR3: CSAIRDGYGYTF; DNA: TGCAGTGCTATTCGAGACGGCTATGGCTACACCTTC
V: TRBV7-6; size: many; J: TRBJ1-3; D: .; CDR3: CASSYDSSHSGNTIYF; DNA: TGTGCCAGCAGCTATGACAGCTCCCACTCTGGAAACACCATATATTTT
V: TRBV29-1; size: many; J: TRBJ2-3; D: TRBD2; CDR3: CSVDGTSGGADTQYF; DNA: TGCAGCGTTGATGGGACTAGCGGGGGCGCAGATACGCAGTATTTT
V: TRBV12-3/TRBV12-4; size: .; J: TRBJ1-2; D: .; CDR3: CASSTSGRDGYTF; DNA: TGTGCCAGCAGTACCTCAGGGCGAGATGGCTACACCTTC
V: TRBV7-9; size: .; J: TRBJ2-7; D: TRBD2; CDR3: CASSAGLAGRYEQYF; DNA: TGTGCCAGCAGCGCGGGACTAGCGGGGAGGTACGAGCAGTACTTC
V: TRBV11-2; size: many; J: TRBJ1-2; D: TRBD1; CDR3: CASSSLTGRPSYTF; DNA: TGTGCCAGCAGCTCCCTGACAGGGAGACCTTCCTACACCTTC
V: TRBV6-5; size: many; J: TRBJ1-4; D: TRBD1; CDR3: CASRAGGRGEKLFF; DNA: TGTGCCAGCAGAGCAGGGGGCAGAGGTGAAAAACTGTTTTTT
V: TRBV7-2; size: many; J: TRBJ2-5; D: .; CDR3: CASSLGGLQETQYF; DNA: TGTGCCAGCAGCCTTGGAGGCTTACAAGAGACCCAGTACTTC
V: TRBV7-3; size: .; J: TRBJ2-6; D: .; CDR3: CASSLGLNSGANVLTF; DNA: TGTGCCAGCAGCTTGGGACTGAACTCTGGGGCCAACGTCCTGACTTTC
V: TRBV5-1; size: .; J: TRBJ2-1; D: .; CDR3: CASSLGRRQSSYNEQFF; DNA: TGCGCCAGCAGCTTGGGGAGACGGCAGAGCTCCTACAATGAGCAGTTCTTC
V: TRBV12-3/TRBV12-4; size: many; J: TRBJ2-1; D: .; CDR3: CASRERNEQFF; DNA: TGTGCCAGCAGAGAGCGAAATGAGCAGTTCTTC
V: TRBV10-3; size: medium-sized; J: TRBJ2-7; D: .; CDR3: CAISDPGLPNYEQYF; DNA: TGTGCCATCAGTGACCCGGGACTTCCTAACTACGAGCAGTACTTC
V: TRBV6-5; size: many; J: TRBJ2-2; D: .; CDR3: CASSRDRRGGELFF; DNA: TGTGCCAGCAGCCGGGACCGGCGGGGCGGGGAGCTGTTTTTT
V: TRBV20-1; size: many; J: TRBJ2-7; D: .; CDR3: CSASPGQSSYEQYF; DNA: TGCAGTGCTAGCCCGGGACAAAGCTCCTACGAGCAGTACTTC
V: TRBV5-6; size: .; J: TRBJ1-5; D: TRBD1; CDR3: CASSLQDRPYQPQHF; DNA: TGTGCCAGCAGCTTGCAGGACAGGCCCTATCAGCCCCAGCATTTT
V: TRBV5-1; size: many; J: TRBJ2-5; D: .; CDR3: CASSLEAGFQETQYF; DNA: TGCGCCAGCAGCTTGGAGGCCGGATTCCAAGAGACCCAGTACTTC
V: TRBV11-3; size: many; J: TRBJ2-3; D: .; CDR3: CASSFGVTDTQYF; DNA: TGTGCCAGCAGCTTTGGGGTCACAGATACGCAGTATTTT
V: TRBV24-1; size: few; J: TRBJ2-1; D: .; CDR3: CATSDKPYNEQFF; DNA: TGTGCCACCAGTGATAAGCCCTACAATGAGCAGTTCTTC